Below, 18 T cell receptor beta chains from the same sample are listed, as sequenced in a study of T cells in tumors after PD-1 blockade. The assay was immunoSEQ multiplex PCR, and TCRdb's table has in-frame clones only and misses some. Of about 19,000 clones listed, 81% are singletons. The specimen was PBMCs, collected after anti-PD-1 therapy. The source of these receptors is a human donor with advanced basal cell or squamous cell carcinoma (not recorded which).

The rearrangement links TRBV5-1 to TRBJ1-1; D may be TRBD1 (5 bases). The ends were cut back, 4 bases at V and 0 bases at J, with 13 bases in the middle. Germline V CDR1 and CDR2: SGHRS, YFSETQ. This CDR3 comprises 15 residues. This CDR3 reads CASSPGLGLNTEAFF. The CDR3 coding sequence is TGCGCCAGCAGCCCCGGGTTGGGGCTGAACACTGAAGCTTTCTTT.

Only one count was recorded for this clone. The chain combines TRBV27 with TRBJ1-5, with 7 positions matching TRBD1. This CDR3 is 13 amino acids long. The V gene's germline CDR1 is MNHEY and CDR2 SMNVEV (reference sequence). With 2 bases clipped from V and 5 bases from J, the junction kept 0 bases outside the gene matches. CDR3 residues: CASSLQGDQPQHF. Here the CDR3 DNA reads TGTGCCAGCAGTTTACAGGGGGATCAGCCCCAGCATTTT.

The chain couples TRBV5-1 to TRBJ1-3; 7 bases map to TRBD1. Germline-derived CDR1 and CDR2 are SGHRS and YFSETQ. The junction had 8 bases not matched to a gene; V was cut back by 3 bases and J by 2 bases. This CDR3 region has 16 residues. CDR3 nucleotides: TGCGCCAGCAGCTCTTCCGGGACAGACCCTGGAAACACCATATATTTT. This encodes CASSSSGTDPGNTIYF.

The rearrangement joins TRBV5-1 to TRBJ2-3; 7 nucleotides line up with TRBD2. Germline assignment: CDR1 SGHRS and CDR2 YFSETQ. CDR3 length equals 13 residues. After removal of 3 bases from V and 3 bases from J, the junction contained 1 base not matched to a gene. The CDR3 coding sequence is TGCGCCAGCAGCTGGGACTATACAGATACGCAGTATTTT. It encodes CASSWDYTDTQYF. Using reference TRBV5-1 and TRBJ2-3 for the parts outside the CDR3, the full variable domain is KAGVTQTPRYLIKTRGQQVTLSCSPISGHRSVSWYQQTPGQGLQFLFEYFSETQRNKGNFPGRFSGRQFSNSRSEMNVSTLELGDSALYLCASSWDYTDTQYFGPGTRLTVL.

CDR3: CASSQSQREGYTF. In DNA form, the CDR3 reads TGCGCCAGCAGTCAATCGCAGAGGGAAGGCTACACCTTC. V is TRBV23-1 and J is TRBJ1-2; D gene ambiguous. TRBV23-1 is annotated as an ORF whose role is uncertain. This CDR3 is 13 amino acids long. V lost 0 bases to trimming and J lost 8 bases, with 10 bases between them.

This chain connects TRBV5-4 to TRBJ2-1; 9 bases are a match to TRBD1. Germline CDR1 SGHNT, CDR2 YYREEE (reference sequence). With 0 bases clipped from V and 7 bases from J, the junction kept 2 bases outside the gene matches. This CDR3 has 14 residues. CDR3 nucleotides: TGTGCCAGCAGCTTGGCCGACAGGGGGAATGAGCAGTTCTTC. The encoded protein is CASSLADRGNEQFF.

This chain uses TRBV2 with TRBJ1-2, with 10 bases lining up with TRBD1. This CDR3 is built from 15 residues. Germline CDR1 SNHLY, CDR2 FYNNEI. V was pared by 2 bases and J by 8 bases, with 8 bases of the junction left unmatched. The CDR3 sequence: CASSEQIDRGPGYTF. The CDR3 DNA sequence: TGTGCCAGCAGTGAACAGATAGACAGGGGGCCGGGCTACACCTTC.

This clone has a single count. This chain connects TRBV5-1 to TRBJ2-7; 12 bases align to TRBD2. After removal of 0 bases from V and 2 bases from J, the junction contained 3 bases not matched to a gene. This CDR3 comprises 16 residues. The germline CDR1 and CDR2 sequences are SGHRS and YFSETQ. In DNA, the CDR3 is TGCGCCAGCAGCTTGGGGACTAGCGGGATCACCTACGAGCAGTACTTC. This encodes CASSLGTSGITYEQYF. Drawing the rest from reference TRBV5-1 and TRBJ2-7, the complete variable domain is KAGVTQTPRYLIKTRGQQVTLSCSPISGHRSVSWYQQTPGQGLQFLFEYFSETQRNKGNFPGRFSGRQFSNSRSEMNVSTLELGDSALYLCASSLGTSGITYEQYFGPGTRLTVT.

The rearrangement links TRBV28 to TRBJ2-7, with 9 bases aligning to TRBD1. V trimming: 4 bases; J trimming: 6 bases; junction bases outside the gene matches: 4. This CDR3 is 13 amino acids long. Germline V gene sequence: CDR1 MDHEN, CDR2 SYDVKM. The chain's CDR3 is CASSWTGALEQYF. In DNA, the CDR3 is TGTGCCAGCAGTTGGACAGGGGCCCTCGAGCAGTACTTC.

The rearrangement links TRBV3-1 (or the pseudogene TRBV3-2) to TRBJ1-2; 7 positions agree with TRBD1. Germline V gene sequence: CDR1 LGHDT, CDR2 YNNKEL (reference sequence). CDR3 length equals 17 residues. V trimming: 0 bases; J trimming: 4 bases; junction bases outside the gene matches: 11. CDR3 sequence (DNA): TGTGCCAGCAGCCAAGATATCCCGACAGGGCTCCTCTATGGCTACACCTTC. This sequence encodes CASSQDIPTGLLYGYTF.

The CDR3 protein is CAISGEGNTEAFF. The CDR3 DNA reads TGTGCCATCAGTGGAGAGGGGAACACTGAAGCTTTCTTT. The V gene is TRBV10-3, the J gene TRBJ1-1; D unresolved. Trimming cost V 4 bases and J 1 base, with 7 bases left between them. The CDR3 covers 13 residues. Germline CDR1 ENHRY, CDR2 SYGVKD.

In nucleotides, the CDR3 is TGTGCCAGCCAGAGGGGACTCCAAGAGACCCAGTACTTC. Protein: CASQRGLQETQYF. The V and J genes are TRBV12-3 or TRBV12-4 and TRBJ2-5, with TRBD2 as a possible D gene (6 bases). Between the trimmed V and J ends, which lost 8 bases and 1 base, there was a span of 11 bases. This CDR3 comprises 13 residues.

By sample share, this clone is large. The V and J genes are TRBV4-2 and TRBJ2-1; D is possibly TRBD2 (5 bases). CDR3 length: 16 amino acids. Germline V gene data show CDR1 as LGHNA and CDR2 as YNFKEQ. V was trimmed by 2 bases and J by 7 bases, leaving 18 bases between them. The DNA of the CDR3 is TGTGCCAGCAGCCAATCTGGGGTAGGACTCGAAAATGAGCAGTTCTTC. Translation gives CASSQSGVGLENEQFF.

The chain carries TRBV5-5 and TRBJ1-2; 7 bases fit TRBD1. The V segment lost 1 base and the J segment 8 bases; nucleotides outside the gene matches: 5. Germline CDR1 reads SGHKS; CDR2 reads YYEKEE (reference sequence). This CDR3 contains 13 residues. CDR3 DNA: TGTGCCAGCAGCTTGAGGACAGGCAACGGCTACACCTTC. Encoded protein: CASSLRTGNGYTF. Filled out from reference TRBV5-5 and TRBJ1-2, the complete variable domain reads DAGVTQSPTHLIKTRGQQVTLRCSPISGHKSVSWYQQVLGQGPQFIFQYYEKEERGRGNFPDRFSARQFPNYSSELNVNALLLGDSALYLCASSLRTGNGYTFGSGTRLTVV.

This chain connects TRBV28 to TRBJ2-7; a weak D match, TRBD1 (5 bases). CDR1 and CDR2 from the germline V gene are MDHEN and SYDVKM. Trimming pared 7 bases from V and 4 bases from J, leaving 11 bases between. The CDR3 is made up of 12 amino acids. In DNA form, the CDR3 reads TGTGCCAGCACCGGCAGGGCTTACGAGCAGTACTTC. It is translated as CASTGRAYEQYF. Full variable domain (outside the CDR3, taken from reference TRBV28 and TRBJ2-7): DVKVTQSSRYLVKRTGEKVFLECVQDMDHENMFWYRQDPGLGLRLIYFSYDVKMKEKGDIPEGYSVSREKKERFSLILESASTNQTSMYLCASTGRAYEQYFGPGTRLTVT.

The DNA for the CDR3 is TGCAGCGTTGTCAAACATACCTACGAGCAGTACTTC. Residues: CSVVKHTYEQYF. The V call is TRBV29-1, the J call TRBJ2-7, with unresolved D. The CDR3 loop spans 12 amino acids. Germline CDR1 and CDR2: SQVTM and ANQGSEA. Trimming cost V 4 bases and J 2 bases, with 9 bases left between them.

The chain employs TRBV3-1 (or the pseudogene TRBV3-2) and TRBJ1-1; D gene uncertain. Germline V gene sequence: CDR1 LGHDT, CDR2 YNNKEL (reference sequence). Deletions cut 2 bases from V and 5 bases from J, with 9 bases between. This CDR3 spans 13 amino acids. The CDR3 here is CASSQPPNTEAFF. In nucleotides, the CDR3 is TGTGCCAGCAGCCAACCCCCTAATACTGAAGCTTTCTTT.

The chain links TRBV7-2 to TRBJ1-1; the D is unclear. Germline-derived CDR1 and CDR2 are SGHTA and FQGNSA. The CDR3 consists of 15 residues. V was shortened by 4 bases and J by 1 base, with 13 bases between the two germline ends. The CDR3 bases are TGTGCCAGCAGCTCTCAGAGGCCGAGGAACACTGAAGCTTTCTTT. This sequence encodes CASSSQRPRNTEAFF.